The rows below give T cell receptor beta chains drawn from one sample of a study of OX40 agonist ivuxolimab in advanced cancers. Here immunoSEQ multiplex PCR was the method, and the copy in TCRdb shows in-frame clones only, minus some. The sample has 50,000 to 65,000 clones; approximately 85% are singletons. Sequenced here: CD4+ or CD8+ T cells sorted from blood, sampled in a trial of the OX40 agonist ivuxolimab. The receptors shown here come from an adult with an advanced solid tumor such as melanoma, head and neck, liver or kidney cancer. CDR3s include the opening cysteine and the closing phenylalanine or tryptophan. Fields, in order: J gene, V gene, CDR3 protein.

J: TRBJ1-2; V: TRBV18; CDR3: CASSAPGQGYGYTF
J: TRBJ1-1; V: TRBV6-1; CDR3: CASSKGAGLRITEAFF
J: TRBJ1-1; V: TRBV30; CDR3: CAWSVLGDTEAFF
J: TRBJ2-7; V: TRBV30; CDR3: CAWSKMTGGNEQYF
J: TRBJ2-3; V: TRBV2; CDR3: CASNAGSSIDTQYF
J: TRBJ1-1; V: TRBV27; CDR3: CASRRQAGTEAFF
J: TRBJ2-3; V: TRBV6-1; CDR3: CASSSGAALDTQYF
J: TRBJ2-1; V: TRBV2; CDR3: CASSEDHNGSEQFF
J: TRBJ2-7; V: TRBV7-2; CDR3: CASNPGGKGQQYF
J: TRBJ2-7; V: TRBV7-8; CDR3: CASSSSVLVYEQYF
J: TRBJ2-5; V: TRBV19; CDR3: CASSGLTEGTETQYF
J: TRBJ1-2; V: TRBV6-4; CDR3: CASSPTGSNYGYTF
J: TRBJ1-1; V: TRBV6-5; CDR3: CASCRGGAAKAFF
J: TRBJ2-4; V: TRBV19; CDR3: CASSIWFSGGPKNIQYF
J: TRBJ1-3; V: TRBV7-7; CDR3: CASSSGASSGNTIYF
J: TRBJ2-7; V: TRBV4-2; CDR3: CASSQPIGQGFYEQYF
J: TRBJ1-2; V: TRBV4-2; CDR3: CASSQDRGDYGYTF
J: TRBJ1-2; V: TRBV28; CDR3: CASSSQGRGYGYTF
J: TRBJ1-6; V: TRBV27; CDR3: CASHTALGNSPLHF
J: TRBJ1-6; V: TRBV6-6; CDR3: CASSSTKGGVSPLHF
J: TRBJ1-1; V: TRBV7-8; CDR3: CASSFTRNRGDPSTEAFF
J: TRBJ2-6; V: TRBV5-1; CDR3: CASSPWGFGQGMGSGANVLTF
J: TRBJ1-5; V: TRBV6-4; CDR3: CASSDSVRVTPYSNQPQHF
J: TRBJ2-7; V: TRBV4-2; CDR3: CASSLAGTGVYEQYF
J: TRBJ1-1; V: TRBV5-5; CDR3: CASSLGRGTEAFF
J: TRBJ2-2; V: TRBV5-8; CDR3: CASSLDGGELFF
J: TRBJ1-1; V: TRBV14; CDR3: CASSQTGSSAAFF
J: TRBJ1-2; V: TRBV9; CDR3: CASSPGFRQAIRFRGYTF
J: TRBJ1-2; V: TRBV5-1; CDR3: CASSRGGGLYGYTF
J: TRBJ1-2; V: TRBV7-2; CDR3: CASSRTDIYGYTF
J: TRBJ1-5; V: TRBV2; CDR3: CASSGGLGNQPQHF
J: TRBJ1-5; V: TRBV7-9; CDR3: CASSFGDRGRGGNQPQHF
J: TRBJ1-3; V: TRBV10-2; CDR3: CASSRGRDGNTIYF
J: TRBJ1-2; V: TRBV6-1; CDR3: CASSEGGRDGYTF
J: TRBJ1-4; V: TRBV4-3; CDR3: CASSQDGQGEKLFF
J: TRBJ1-2; V: TRBV6-1; CDR3: CASSENRVTNYGYTF
J: TRBJ2-5; V: TRBV6-1; CDR3: CASRRGEETQYF
J: TRBJ2-1; V: TRBV15; CDR3: CAASSPWGRNEQFF
J: TRBJ1-4; V: TRBV9; CDR3: CASSVATGTTNEKLFF
J: TRBJ2-1; V: TRBV2; CDR3: CASRPGTGEGNEQFF
J: TRBJ2-1; V: TRBV18; CDR3: CASSPLGTGNEQFF
J: TRBJ1-4; V: TRBV7-9; CDR3: CASSLRTATNEKLFF
J: TRBJ1-5; V: TRBV25-1; CDR3: CASSSPQAGQPQHF
J: TRBJ1-2; V: TRBV11-2; CDR3: CASSTTDRDYGYTF
J: TRBJ2-5; V: TRBV10-3; CDR3: CAIRSGASRNQETQYF
J: TRBJ2-3; V: TRBV19; CDR3: CASSPRENTDTQYF
J: TRBJ1-4; V: TRBV2; CDR3: CASSSGQSFNEKLFF
J: TRBJ1-2; V: TRBV4-1; CDR3: CASSQEGGVGIYDYTF
J: TRBJ1-1; V: TRBV5-1; CDR3: CASSLMVNTEAFF
J: TRBJ2-2; V: TRBV7-8; CDR3: CASSKGGNTGELFF
J: TRBJ2-6; V: TRBV4-1; CDR3: CASSQVRISGANVLTF
J: TRBJ1-1; V: TRBV2; CDR3: CASSEQLNTEAFF